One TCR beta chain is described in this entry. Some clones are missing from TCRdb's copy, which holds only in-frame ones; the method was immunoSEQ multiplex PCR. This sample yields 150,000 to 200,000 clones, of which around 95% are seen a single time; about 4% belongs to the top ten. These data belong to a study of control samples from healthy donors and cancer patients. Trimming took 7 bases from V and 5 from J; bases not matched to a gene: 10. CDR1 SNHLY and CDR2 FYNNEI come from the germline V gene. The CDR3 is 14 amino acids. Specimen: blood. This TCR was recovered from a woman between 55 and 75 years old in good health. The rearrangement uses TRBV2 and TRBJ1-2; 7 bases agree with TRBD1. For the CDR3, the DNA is TGTGCCAGCATTCCGGCAGGGGGACGGTATGGCTACACCTTC. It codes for CASIPAGGRYGYTF.